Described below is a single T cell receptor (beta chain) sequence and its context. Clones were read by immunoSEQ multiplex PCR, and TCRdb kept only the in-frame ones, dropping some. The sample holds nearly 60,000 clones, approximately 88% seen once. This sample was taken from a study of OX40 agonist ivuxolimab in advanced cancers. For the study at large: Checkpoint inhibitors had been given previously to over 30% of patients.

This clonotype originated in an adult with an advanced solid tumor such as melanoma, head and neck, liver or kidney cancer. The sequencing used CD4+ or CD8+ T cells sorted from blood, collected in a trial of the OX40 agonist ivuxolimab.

CDR3 amino acids: CASSPGLAGTDTQYF. The CDR3 region has the DNA TGTGCCAGTAGTCCCGGACTAGCGGGAACAGATACGCAGTATTTT. The chain links TRBV19 to TRBJ2-3; 12 bases agree with TRBD2. In germline, CDR1 is LNHDA, CDR2 SQIVND (reference sequence). Trimming took 5 bases from V and 3 from J; bases not matched to a gene: 3. The CDR3 sequence is 15 residues long.